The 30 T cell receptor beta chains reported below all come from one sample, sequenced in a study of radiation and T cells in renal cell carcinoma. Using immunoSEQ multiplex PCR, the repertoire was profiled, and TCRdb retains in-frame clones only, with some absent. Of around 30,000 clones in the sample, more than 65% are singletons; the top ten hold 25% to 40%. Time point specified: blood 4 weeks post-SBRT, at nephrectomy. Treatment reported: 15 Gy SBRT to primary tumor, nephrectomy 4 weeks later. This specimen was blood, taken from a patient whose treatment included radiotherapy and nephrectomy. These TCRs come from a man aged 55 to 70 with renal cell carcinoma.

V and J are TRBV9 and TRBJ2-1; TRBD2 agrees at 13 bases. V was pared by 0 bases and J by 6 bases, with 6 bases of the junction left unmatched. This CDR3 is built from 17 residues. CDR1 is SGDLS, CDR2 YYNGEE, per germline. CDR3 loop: CASSVDQGTSGINEQFF. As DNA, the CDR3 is TGTGCCAGCAGCGTAGATCAAGGGACTAGCGGGATCAATGAGCAGTTCTTC.

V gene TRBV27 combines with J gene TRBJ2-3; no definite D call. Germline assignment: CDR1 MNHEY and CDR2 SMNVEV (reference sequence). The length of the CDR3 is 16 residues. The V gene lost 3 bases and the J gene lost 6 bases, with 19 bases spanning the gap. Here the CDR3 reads CASSLGGSRLADTQYF. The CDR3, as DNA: TGTGCCAGCAGTTTGGGTGGGTCTAGATTAGCCGATACGCAGTATTTT.

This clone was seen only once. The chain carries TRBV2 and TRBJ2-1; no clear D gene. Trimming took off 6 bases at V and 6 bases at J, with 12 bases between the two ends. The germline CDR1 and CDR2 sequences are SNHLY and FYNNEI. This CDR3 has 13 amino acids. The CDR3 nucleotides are TGTGCCAGCAGCCCGGACCAAATCAATGAGCAGTTCTTC. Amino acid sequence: CASSPDQINEQFF.

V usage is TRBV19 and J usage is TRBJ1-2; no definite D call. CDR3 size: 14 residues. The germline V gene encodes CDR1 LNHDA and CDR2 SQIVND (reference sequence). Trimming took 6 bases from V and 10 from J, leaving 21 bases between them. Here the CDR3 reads CASSRGVTIRDYTF. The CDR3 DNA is TGTGCCAGTAGCCGGGGAGTCACCATCCGGGACTACACCTTC.

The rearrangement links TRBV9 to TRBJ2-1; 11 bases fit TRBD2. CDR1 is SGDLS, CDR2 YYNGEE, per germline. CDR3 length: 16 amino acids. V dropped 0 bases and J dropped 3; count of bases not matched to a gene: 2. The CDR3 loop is CASSVGGTSGYNEQFF. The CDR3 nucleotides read TGTGCCAGCAGCGTAGGGGGGACTAGCGGCTACAATGAGCAGTTCTTC.

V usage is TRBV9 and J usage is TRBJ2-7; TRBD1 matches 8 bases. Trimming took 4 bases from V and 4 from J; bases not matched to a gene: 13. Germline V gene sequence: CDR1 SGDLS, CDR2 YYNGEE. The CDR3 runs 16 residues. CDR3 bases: TGTGCCAGCAGCCCTCAGGCAGGGGGCGCGGAGTACGAGCAGTACTTC. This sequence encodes CASSPQAGGAEYEQYF.

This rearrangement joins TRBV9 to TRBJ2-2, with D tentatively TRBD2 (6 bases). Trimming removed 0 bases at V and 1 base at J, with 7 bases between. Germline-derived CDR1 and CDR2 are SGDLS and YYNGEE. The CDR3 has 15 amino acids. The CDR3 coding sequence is TGTGCCAGCAGCGTAGTTAGCGGGAACACCGGGGAGCTGTTTTTT. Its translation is CASSVVSGNTGELFF.

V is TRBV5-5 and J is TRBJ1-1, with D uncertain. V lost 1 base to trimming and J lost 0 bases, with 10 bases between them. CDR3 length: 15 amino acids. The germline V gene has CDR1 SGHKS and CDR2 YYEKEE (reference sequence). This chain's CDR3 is CASSLSLVLNTEAFF. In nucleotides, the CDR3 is TGTGCCAGCAGCTTGTCTTTGGTCCTGAACACTGAAGCTTTCTTT.

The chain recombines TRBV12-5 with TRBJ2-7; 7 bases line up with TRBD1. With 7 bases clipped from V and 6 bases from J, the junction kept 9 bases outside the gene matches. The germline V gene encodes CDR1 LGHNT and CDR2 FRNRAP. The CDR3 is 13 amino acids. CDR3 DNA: TGTGCTAGTGCCGACAGGGTAGTCGGCGAGCAGTACTTC. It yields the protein CASADRVVGEQYF.

CDR3 DNA: TGTGCCAGCAGCTTAAAATTAGCGGTGGTCGGGGATACGCAGTATTTT. Protein sequence: CASSLKLAVVGDTQYF. The rearrangement uses TRBV11-2 and TRBJ2-3; D perhaps matches TRBD2 (6 bases). The germline CDR1 and CDR2 sequences are SGHAT and FQNNGV. V gave up 2 bases and J gave up 6 bases, with 18 bases separating them. The CDR3 is 16 amino acids.

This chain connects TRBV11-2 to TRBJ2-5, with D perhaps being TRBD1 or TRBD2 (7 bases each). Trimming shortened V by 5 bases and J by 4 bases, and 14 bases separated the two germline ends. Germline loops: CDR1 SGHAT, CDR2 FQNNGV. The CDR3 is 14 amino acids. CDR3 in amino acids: CASSTRGGRETQYF. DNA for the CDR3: TGTGCCAGCAGCACCAGGGGGGGGCGAGAGACCCAGTACTTC.

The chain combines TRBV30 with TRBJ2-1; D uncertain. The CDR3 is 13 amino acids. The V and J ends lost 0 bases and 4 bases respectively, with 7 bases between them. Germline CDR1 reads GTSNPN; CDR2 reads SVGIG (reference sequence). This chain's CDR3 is CAWSVDGYNEQFF. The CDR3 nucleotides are TGTGCCTGGAGTGTCGACGGATACAATGAGCAGTTCTTC. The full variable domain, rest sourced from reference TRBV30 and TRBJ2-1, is SQTIHQWPATLVQPVGSPLSLECTVEGTSNPNLYWYRQAAGRGLQLLFYSVGIGQISSEVPQNLSASRPQDRQFILSSKKLLLSDSGFYLCAWSVDGYNEQFFGPGTRLTVL.

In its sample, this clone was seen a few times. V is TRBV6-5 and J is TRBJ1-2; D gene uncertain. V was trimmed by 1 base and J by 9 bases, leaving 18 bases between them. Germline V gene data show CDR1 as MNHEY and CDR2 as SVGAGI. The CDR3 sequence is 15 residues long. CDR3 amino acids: CASSYFRASMISYTF. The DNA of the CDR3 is TGTGCCAGCAGTTACTTCCGAGCCTCTATGATTAGCTACACCTTC.

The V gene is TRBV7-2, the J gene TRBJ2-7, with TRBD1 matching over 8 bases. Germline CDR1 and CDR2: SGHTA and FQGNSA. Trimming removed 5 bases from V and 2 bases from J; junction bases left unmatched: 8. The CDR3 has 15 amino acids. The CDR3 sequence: CASSISDRVAYEQYF. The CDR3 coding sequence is TGTGCCAGCAGCATTTCGGACAGGGTGGCCTACGAGCAGTACTTC.

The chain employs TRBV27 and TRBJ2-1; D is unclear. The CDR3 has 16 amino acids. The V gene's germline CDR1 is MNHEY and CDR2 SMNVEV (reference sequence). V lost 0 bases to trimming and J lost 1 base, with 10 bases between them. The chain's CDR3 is CASSLSRLVSYNEQFF. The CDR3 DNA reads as TGTGCCAGCAGTTTATCAAGGTTGGTGTCCTACAATGAGCAGTTCTTC.

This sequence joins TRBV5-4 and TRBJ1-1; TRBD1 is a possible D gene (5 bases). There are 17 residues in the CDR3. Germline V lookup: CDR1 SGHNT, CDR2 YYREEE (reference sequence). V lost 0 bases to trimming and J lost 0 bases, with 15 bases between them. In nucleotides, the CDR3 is TGTGCCAGCAGCTTGGGGGGAAGACAGAACCTGAACACTGAAGCTTTCTTT. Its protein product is CASSLGGRQNLNTEAFF.

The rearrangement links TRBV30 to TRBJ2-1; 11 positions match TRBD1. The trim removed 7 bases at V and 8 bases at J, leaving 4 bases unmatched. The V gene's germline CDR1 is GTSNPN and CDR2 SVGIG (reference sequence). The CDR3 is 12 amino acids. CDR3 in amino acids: CASDRGPDEQFF. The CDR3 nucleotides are TGTGCCTCGGACAGGGGGCCCGATGAGCAGTTCTTC.

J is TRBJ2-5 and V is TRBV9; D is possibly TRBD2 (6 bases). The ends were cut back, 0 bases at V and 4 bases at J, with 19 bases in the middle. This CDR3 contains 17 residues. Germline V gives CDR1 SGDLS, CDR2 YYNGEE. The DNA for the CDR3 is TGTGCCAGCAGCGTAGGAGGTTGGTTGAACGGGGGAGAGACCCAGTACTTC. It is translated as CASSVGGWLNGGETQYF.

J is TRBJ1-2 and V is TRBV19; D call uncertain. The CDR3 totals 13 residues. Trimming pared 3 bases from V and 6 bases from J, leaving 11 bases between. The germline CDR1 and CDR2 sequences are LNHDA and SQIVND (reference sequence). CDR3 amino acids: CASSIRAAHGYTF. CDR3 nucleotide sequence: TGTGCCAGTAGTATTAGAGCCGCCCATGGCTACACCTTC.

The CDR3 DNA is TGTGCCAGCCTGAGAGACAGCTCCTACAATGAGCAGTTCTTC. It codes for CASLRDSSYNEQFF. The rearrangement uses TRBV2 and TRBJ2-1, with D perhaps matching TRBD1 (5 bases). This CDR3 region has 14 residues. V shed 8 bases and J shed 0 bases, with 11 bases lying between them. Looked up from germline, CDR1 is SNHLY and CDR2 is FYNNEI.

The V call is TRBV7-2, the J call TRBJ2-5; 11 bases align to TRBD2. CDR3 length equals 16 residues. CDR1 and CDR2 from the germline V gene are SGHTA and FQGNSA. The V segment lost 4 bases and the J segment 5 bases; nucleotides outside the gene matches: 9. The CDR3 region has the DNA TGTGCCAGCAGCTCTTCACTAGCGGGAGTGACTGAGACCCAGTACTTC. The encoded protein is CASSSSLAGVTETQYF.

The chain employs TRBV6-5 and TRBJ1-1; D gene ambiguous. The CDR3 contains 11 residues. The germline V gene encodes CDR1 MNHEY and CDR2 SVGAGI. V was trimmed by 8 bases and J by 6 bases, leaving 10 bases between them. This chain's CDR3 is CASQFGAEAFF. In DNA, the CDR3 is TGTGCCAGCCAGTTTGGGGCTGAAGCTTTCTTT.

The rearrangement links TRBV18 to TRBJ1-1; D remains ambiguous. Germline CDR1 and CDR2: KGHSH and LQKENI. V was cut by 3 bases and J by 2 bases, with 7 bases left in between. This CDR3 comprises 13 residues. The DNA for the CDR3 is TGTGCCAGCTCACCCTACGCAAACACTGAAGCTTTCTTT. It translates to CASSPYANTEAFF.

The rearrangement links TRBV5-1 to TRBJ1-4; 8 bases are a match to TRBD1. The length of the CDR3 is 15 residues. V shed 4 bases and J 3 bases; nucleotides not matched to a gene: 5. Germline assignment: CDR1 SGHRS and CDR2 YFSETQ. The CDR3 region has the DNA TGCGCCAGCAGCCCAGACAGGGGCCCTAATGAAAAACTGTTTTTT. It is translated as CASSPDRGPNEKLFF.

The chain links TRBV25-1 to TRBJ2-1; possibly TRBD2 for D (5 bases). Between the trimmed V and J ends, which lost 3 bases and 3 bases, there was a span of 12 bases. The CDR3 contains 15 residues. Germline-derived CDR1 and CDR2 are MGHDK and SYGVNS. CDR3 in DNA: TGTGCCAGCAGTGATAGGCGGGCCCTCTACAATGAGCAGTTCTTC. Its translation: CASSDRRALYNEQFF.

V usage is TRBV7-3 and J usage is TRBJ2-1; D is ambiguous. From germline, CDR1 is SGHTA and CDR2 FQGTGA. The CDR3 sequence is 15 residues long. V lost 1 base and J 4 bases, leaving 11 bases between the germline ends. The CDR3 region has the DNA TGTGCCAGCAGCTTAATTGTGGGAACTTACAATGAGCAGTTCTTC. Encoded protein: CASSLIVGTYNEQFF.

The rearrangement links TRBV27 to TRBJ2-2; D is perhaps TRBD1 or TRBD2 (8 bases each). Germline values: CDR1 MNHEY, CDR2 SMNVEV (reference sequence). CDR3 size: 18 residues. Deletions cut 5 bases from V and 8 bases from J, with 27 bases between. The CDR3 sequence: CASSHRGAPSGGFGELFF. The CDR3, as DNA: TGTGCCAGCAGTCACAGGGGGGCCCCCAGCGGGGGTTTTGGGGAGCTGTTTTTT.

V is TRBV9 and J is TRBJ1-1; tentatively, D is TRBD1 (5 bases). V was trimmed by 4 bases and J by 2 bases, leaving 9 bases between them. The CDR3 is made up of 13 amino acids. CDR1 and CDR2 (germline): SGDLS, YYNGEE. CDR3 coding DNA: TGTGCCAGCAGCAGGGGCCCCAACACTGAAGCTTTCTTT. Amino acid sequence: CASSRGPNTEAFF.

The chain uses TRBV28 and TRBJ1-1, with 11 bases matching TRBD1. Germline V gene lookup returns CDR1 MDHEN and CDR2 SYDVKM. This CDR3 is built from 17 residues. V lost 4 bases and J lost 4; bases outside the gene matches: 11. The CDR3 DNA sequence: TGTGCCAGCAGTTCTCCCGTCCTCGGGACAGGGGGCACTGAAGCTTTCTTT. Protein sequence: CASSSPVLGTGGTEAFF.

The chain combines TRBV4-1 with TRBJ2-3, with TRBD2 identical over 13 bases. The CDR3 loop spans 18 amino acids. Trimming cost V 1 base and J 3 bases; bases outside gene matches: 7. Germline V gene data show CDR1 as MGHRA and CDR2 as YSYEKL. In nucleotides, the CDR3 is TGCGCCAGCAGCCAAGTGTGGACTAGCGGGAGATGGACAGATACGCAGTATTTT. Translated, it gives CASSQVWTSGRWTDTQYF.